Included here is one T cell receptor beta chain sequence, with context. The antigen is unknown. Both TCR beta VDJ combination and CDR3 sequence profiling were carried out. Genomic DNA was the template for this profiling. In TCRdb, the reads were re-called with MiXCR into one record per CDR3 protein. The profile covers hundreds of thousands of distinct CDR3 sequences, with under 55% appearing a single time and about 20% taken by the ten largest. Sequenced patients had shown CD8+CD57+ cell expansion by flow cytometry. Severe acquired aplastic anemia was present in all patients. The data originate from a study of CD8+CD57+ T cells in acquired aplastic anemia. Study as a whole: 3 to 3.5 ug was the average amount of DNA from sorted CD4+ and CD8+ cells. Overall study results and limits: Nearly 30 CD8+ CDR3 sequences were shared between patients and controls.

J lost 4 bases, V lost 5 bases, and 6 bases had no gene match. The CDR3 extends over 15 amino acids. CDR1 is SNHLY, CDR2 FYNNEI, per germline. The chain combines TRBV2 with TRBJ1-2; 11 bases map to TRBD1. Sequenced input: sorted CD4+, CD8+, or CD8+CD57+ T cells (not recorded which) from PBMCs. The clonotype originates from a human donor with aplastic anemia. The CDR3 sequence is CASSPGTGGSYGYTF. The CDR3 nucleotides read TGTGCCAGCAGTCCCGGGACAGGGGGAAGCTATGGCTACACCTTC.